One sample yielded the 9 T cell receptor beta chains listed below, sequenced in a study of blood T cell repertoires in COVID-19. The protocol was immunoSEQ multiplex PCR, while the TCRdb copy is restricted to in-frame clones and leaves out a portion. The sample contains about 170,000 clones, under 90% of which appear only once. The material sequenced was peripheral blood. These TCRs come from an elderly woman with acute or convalescent COVID-19.

This clone was seen just once. The chain links TRBV29-1 to TRBJ2-3, with D maybe TRBD1 (6 bases). V was clipped by 7 bases and J by 0 bases, with 14 bases between them. There are 14 residues in the CDR3. Per germline, CDR1 SQVTM and CDR2 ANQGSEA. CDR3 in amino acids: CSGRQATSTDTQYF. The CDR3 DNA is TGCAGCGGTCGACAGGCAACTAGCACAGATACGCAGTATTTT.

V usage is TRBV29-1 and J usage is TRBJ2-1; the match to TRBD2 covers 8 bases. In germline, CDR1 is SQVTM, CDR2 ANQGSEA. CDR3 size: 16 residues. V trimming: 2 bases; J trimming: 8 bases; junction bases outside the gene matches: 14. The CDR3 DNA follows: TGCAGCGTTGAACCCACGATAGCGGGATTAGGGGATGAGCAGTTCTTC. This translates into CSVEPTIAGLGDEQFF.

The chain links TRBV15 to TRBJ2-5; TRBD2 matches at 12 bases. With V trimmed by 1 base and J by 2 bases, 8 bases remained unmatched. The CDR3 length is 18 residues. Germline assignment: CDR1 LNHNV and CDR2 YYDKDF (reference sequence). The CDR3 DNA follows: TGTGCCACCAGCAGAGGGCCGGGACTAGCGGGTGCTCAAGAGACCCAGTACTTC. Protein sequence: CATSRGPGLAGAQETQYF.

The chain links TRBV19 to TRBJ2-5, with D unclear. V lost 0 bases and J lost 5, with 7 bases in between. Germline V gene lookup returns CDR1 LNHDA and CDR2 SQIVND (reference sequence). CDR3 size: 13 residues. Here the CDR3 DNA reads TGTGCCAGTAGTATAGAACTGGAGGAGACCCAGTACTTC. This codes for CASSIELEETQYF.

The chain combines TRBV15 with TRBJ2-3; TRBD2 might be the D (6 bases). Trimming pared 1 base from V and 4 bases from J, leaving 12 bases between. This CDR3 has 15 residues. Germline CDR1 reads LNHNV; CDR2 reads YYDKDF (reference sequence). This CDR3 is CATSRGQGGADTQYF. CDR3 coding DNA: TGTGCCACCAGCAGAGGGCAGGGAGGCGCAGATACGCAGTATTTT. The full variable domain, its missing parts supplied by reference TRBV15 and TRBJ2-3, is DAMVIQNPRYQVTQFGKPVTLSCSQTLNHNVMYWYQQKSSQAPKLLFHYYDKDFNNEADTPDNFQSRRPNTSFCFLDIRSPGLGDTAMYLCATSRGQGGADTQYFGPGTRLTVL.

The rearrangement uses TRBV14 and TRBJ1-3; 11 bases fit TRBD1. Germline CDR1 SGHDN, CDR2 FVKESK. V lost 5 bases, J lost 4 bases, and 4 bases stayed unmatched. CDR3 length: 15 amino acids. CDR3 bases: TGTGCCAGCAGCTCTCGGACAGGGGGCGGAAACACCATATATTTT. This sequence encodes CASSSRTGGGNTIYF.

This chain links TRBV6-6 with TRBJ1-6; 9 nucleotides match TRBD1. V shed 0 bases and J 8 bases; nucleotides not matched to a gene: 2. The CDR3 is 15 amino acids. Looked up from germline, CDR1 is MNHNY and CDR2 is SVGAGI (reference sequence). The CDR3 spells CASSYSWDRDSPLHF. The CDR3 coding sequence is TGTGCCAGCAGTTACTCGTGGGACAGGGATTCACCCCTCCACTTT.

This rearrangement joins TRBV2 to TRBJ2-4; 8 bases align to TRBD1. Germline V gene sequence: CDR1 SNHLY, CDR2 FYNNEI. The CDR3 is 15 amino acids. Trimming removed 1 base from V and 10 bases from J; junction bases left unmatched: 9. In nucleotides, the CDR3 is TGTGCCAGCAGTGAAGGGGTTTCCGGGACAGGTATTCAGTACTTC. Its translation is CASSEGVSGTGIQYF.

Comment on this clone: As the CDR3 is not closed by the conserved phenylalanine or tryptophan, this likely results from a read error. Because the CDR3's place on the DNA is in doubt, the DNA is left out and the CDR3 is given as listed by TCRdb. The chain couples TRBV30 to TRBJ1-2; the D call in the table, TRBD1, was not verified against the DNA. Inclusive of both ends, the CDR3 amounts to 15 amino acids. CDR1 and CDR2 from the germline V gene are GTSNPN and SVGIG (reference sequence). CDR3 in amino acids: CAWSRGTTSVDPIYL.